Reported below is one T cell receptor beta chain. The study amplified TCR beta CDR3 regions using RNA transcripts. HTBI-primed RT-PCR formed the first round, and a multiplex PCR formed the second. TCRdb reanalysed the multiplex PCR reads using MiXCR and keeps one entry per CDR3 protein. The repertoire holds approximately 500,000 distinct CDR3 sequences, with about an eighth as singletons. These data come from a study of Graves' ophthalmopathy and Graves' hyperthyroidism. This CDR3 region has 12 residues. Trimming removed 7 bases at V and 10 bases at J, with 17 bases between. Germline lookup yields CDR1 MDHEN and CDR2 SYDVKM.

The sequenced sample was blood. V is TRBV28 and J is TRBJ2-7, with no clear D. The receptor was derived from a woman in her 30s with Graves' ophthalmopathy. CDR3 coding DNA: TGTGCCAGCATCCTCCAGTTCGGCGATCAGTACTTC. This encodes CASILQFGDQYF. The whole variable domain, filled in from reference TRBV28 and TRBJ2-7, reads DVKVTQSSRYLVKRTGEKVFLECVQDMDHENMFWYRQDPGLGLRLIYFSYDVKMKEKGDIPEGYSVSREKKERFSLILESASTNQTSMYLCASILQFGDQYFGPGTRLTVT.